Below, one T cell receptor beta chain is given with its context. From the 5' RACE reads, TCRdb called clonotypes with MiXCR, one entry per CDR3 protein. The sample lists under 70,000 distinct CDR3 sequences, 5.5% to 7% occurring once. The data are from a study of early T cells in non-severe SARS-CoV-2 infection. The wider study: Alpha and beta chains were unpaired, from unsorted whole-blood bulk RNA.

Trimming shortened V by 0 bases and J by 12 bases, and 6 bases separated the two germline ends. Germline lookup yields CDR1 GTSNPN and CDR2 SVGIG (reference sequence). There are 11 residues in the CDR3. This TCR derives from an adult who was a healthcare worker with PCR-confirmed SARS-CoV-2 infection or an uninfected control (not recorded which). The sequencing used whole blood, collected at baseline. The genes are TRBV30 and TRBJ1-6; D gene ambiguous. CDR3 amino acids: CAWSVSEPLHF. The DNA of the CDR3 is TGTGCCTGGAGTGTGTCAGAACCCCTCCACTTT.